Ten or more counts support the clone carrying this T cell receptor beta chain. Its target is not known. The sample originates from a study of T cells in Graves' hyperthyroidism and ophthalmopathy. Stable hyperthyroidism: no ophthalmopathy progression over 18 months of follow-up. The study enrolled patients aged 18 to 65 with newly diagnosed hyperthyroidism of under 2 months' duration. Uncontrolled infection, other autoimmune disease, pregnancy or lactation barred patients from enrollment. RNA transcripts yielded amplified TCR beta CDR3 regions. The HTBI primer set was used in a first-round RT-PCR of the TCR CDR3. TCRdb reprocessed the multiplex PCR reads via MiXCR and lists one record per CDR3 protein. The table includes around 450,000 distinct CDR3 sequences, roughly 15% detected once. Study-wide results and caveats: The majority of expanded thyroid clonotypes above 0.001 also appeared in blood.

This clonotype was sampled from a woman between 18 and 29 years old with Graves' hyperthyroidism. The material sequenced was blood.

CDR3 nucleotide sequence: TGCGCCAGCAGTGAGACGGGACTAGCGGGAGACCCGCAGTTCTTC. This encodes CASSETGLAGDPQFF. The genes are TRBV10-1 and TRBJ2-1, with 14 bases that match TRBD2. The length of the CDR3 is 15 residues. Trimming took 2 bases from V and 12 from J; bases not matched to a gene: 6. Germline V CDR1 and CDR2: WNHNN, SYGVQD (reference sequence).